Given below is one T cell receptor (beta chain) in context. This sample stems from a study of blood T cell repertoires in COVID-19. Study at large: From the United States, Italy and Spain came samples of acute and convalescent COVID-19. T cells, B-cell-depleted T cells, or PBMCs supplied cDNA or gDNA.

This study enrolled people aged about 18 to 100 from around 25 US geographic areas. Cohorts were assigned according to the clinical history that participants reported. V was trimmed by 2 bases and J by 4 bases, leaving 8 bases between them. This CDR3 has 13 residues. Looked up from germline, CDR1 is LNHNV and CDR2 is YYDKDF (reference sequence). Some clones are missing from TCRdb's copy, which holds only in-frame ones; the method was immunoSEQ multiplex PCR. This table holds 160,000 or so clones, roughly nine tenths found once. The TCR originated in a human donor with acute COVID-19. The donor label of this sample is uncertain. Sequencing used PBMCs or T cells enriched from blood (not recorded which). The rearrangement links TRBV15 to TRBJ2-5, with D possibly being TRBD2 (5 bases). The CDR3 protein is CATSRSAGETQYF. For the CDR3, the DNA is TGTGCCACCAGCAGAAGCGCGGGAGAGACCCAGTACTTC.